Below, 25 T cell receptor beta chains from the same sample are listed, as sequenced in a study of a mutant IDH1 vaccine in newly diagnosed glioma. The method was immunoSEQ multiplex PCR; TCRdb's version includes in-frame clones alone and lacks a portion of them. The table shows 110,000 or so clones, with roughly 90% occurring only once. Antigens of these TCRs are unknown. Time point given: week 11, during vaccination. Each vaccine dose was 300 ug of mutant IDH1 20-mer peptide, with topical imiquimod. The sequencing used PBMCs, collected from a glioma patient whose treatment included an IDH1 peptide vaccine. The receptors shown here come from a woman aged 45-65 years with glioma.

The V gene is TRBV27, the J gene TRBJ1-5; D is unclear. Germline values: CDR1 MNHEY, CDR2 SMNVEV (reference sequence). V was clipped by 5 bases and J by 0 bases, with 14 bases between them. This CDR3 contains 16 residues. The CDR3 protein is CASSVTADYSNQPQHF. CDR3 coding DNA: TGTGCCAGCAGTGTCACGGCAGACTATAGCAATCAGCCCCAGCATTTT.

J is TRBJ2-4 and V is TRBV9; 13 bases line up with TRBD2. This CDR3 spans 17 amino acids. With V trimmed by 5 bases and J by 1 base, 6 bases remained unmatched. CDR1 and CDR2 from the germline V gene are SGDLS and YYNGEE. CDR3 sequence reads: CASSPRLAGGAKNIQYF. DNA of the CDR3: TGTGCCAGCAGTCCTAGACTAGCGGGGGGCGCCAAAAACATTCAGTACTTC. The variable domain in full, completed from reference TRBV9 and TRBJ2-4, reads DSGVTQTPKHLITATGQRVTLRCSPRSGDLSVYWYQQSLDQGLQFLIQYYNGEERAKGNILERFSAQQFPDLHSELNLSSLELGDSALYFCASSPRLAGGAKNIQYFGAGTRLSVL.

The V gene is TRBV7-9, the J gene TRBJ2-1; D not resolved. Germline V CDR1 and CDR2: SEHNR, FQNEAQ (reference sequence). Trimming left V 1 base short and J 13 bases short, with 8 bases between. The CDR3 totals 11 residues. The CDR3, as DNA: TGTGCCAGCAGCTTAGGTTGGAACCAGTTCTTC. Protein sequence: CASSLGWNQFF. The whole variable domain, filled in from reference TRBV7-9 and TRBJ2-1, reads DTGVSQNPRHKITKRGQNVTFRCDPISEHNRLYWYRQTLGQGPEFLTYFQNEAQLEKSRLLSDRFSAERPKGSFSTLEIQRTEQGDSAMYLCASSLGWNQFFGPGTRLTVL.

The gene calls are TRBV28 and TRBJ1-5; tentatively, D is TRBD1 (6 bases). The CDR3 has 18 amino acids. V was cut by 2 bases and J by 5 bases, with 22 bases left in between. Germline V gene lookup returns CDR1 MDHEN and CDR2 SYDVKM. The CDR3 DNA follows: TGTGCCAGCAGTTTACTACAGGGATTTGGCTCAATCGATCAGCCCCAGCATTTT. Protein: CASSLLQGFGSIDQPQHF.

The chain joins TRBV28 to TRBJ2-7; D could derive from TRBD1 or TRBD2 (5 bases each). The V gene lost 5 bases and the J gene lost 3 bases, with 14 bases spanning the gap. Germline loops: CDR1 MDHEN, CDR2 SYDVKM. The CDR3 consists of 14 residues. CDR3 amino acids: CASSAPGRYYEQYF. The CDR3 DNA is TGTGCCAGCAGTGCCCCGGGACGGTACTACGAGCAGTACTTC.

The rearrangement uses TRBV13 and TRBJ2-1, with 10 bases lining up with TRBD2. The V and J ends lost 5 bases and 3 bases, in that order; junction bases with no gene match: 4. CDR1 is PRHDT, CDR2 FYEKMQ, per germline (reference sequence). The CDR3 is made up of 15 amino acids. The CDR3 coding sequence is TGTGCCAGCAGCCCAAGACTAGCGGGCTACAATGAGCAGTTCTTC. It is translated as CASSPRLAGYNEQFF.

The chain couples TRBV19 to TRBJ2-7; D may match TRBD1 or TRBD2 (6 bases each). The V and J ends lost 5 bases and 7 bases respectively, with 33 bases between them. CDR1 is LNHDA and CDR2 is SQIVND in the germline V gene (reference sequence). This CDR3 region has 19 residues. The CDR3, as DNA: TGTGCCAGTAGTTCACCCGCCGGGCGGTCCGGAGGGGCGAGGGGGGAGCAGTACTTC. Amino acid sequence: CASSSPAGRSGGARGEQYF.

This clone was seen a single time. V and J are TRBV15 and TRBJ2-3, with D tentatively TRBD2 (8 bases). The germline CDR1 and CDR2 sequences are LNHNV and YYDKDF (reference sequence). Trimming removed 0 bases from V and 2 bases from J, with 30 bases in between. The CDR3 loop spans 22 amino acids. CDR3 DNA sequence: TGTGCCACCAGCAGAGATGGGGGGGGTCCTGGGACAGCGGGAGCAGTCACAGATACGCAGTATTTT. Its protein is CATSRDGGGPGTAGAVTDTQYF.

The chain couples TRBV6-1 to TRBJ1-2; D ambiguous. The germline gives CDR1 MNHNS, CDR2 SASEGT. The CDR3 spans 14 residues. The V end was cut by 6 bases, the J end by 1 base, with 12 bases between. CDR3 nucleotides: TGTGCCAGCAGATCAGGACCAAATAACTATGGCTACACCTTC. Translated, it gives CASRSGPNNYGYTF.

V usage is TRBV5-1 and J usage is TRBJ2-2; 10 bases fit TRBD2. The CDR3 has 16 amino acids. Unmatched junction bases numbered 3, after V lost 0 bases and J lost 4 bases. The germline V gene encodes CDR1 SGHRS and CDR2 YFSETQ. This chain's CDR3 is CASSLGPSGGTGELFF. The CDR3 DNA follows: TGCGCCAGCAGCTTGGGGCCTAGCGGGGGCACCGGGGAGCTGTTTTTT.

This clone was detected once. The chain recombines TRBV11-3 with TRBJ2-2; possible D gene TRBD2, 6 bases. This CDR3 is 16 amino acids long. Between the trimmed V and J ends, which lost 5 bases and 3 bases, there was a span of 16 bases. Germline CDR1 and CDR2: SGHNT and YENEEA. Written as DNA, the CDR3 is TGTGCCAGCAGCCCAGGACTAAGGTTGGACACCGGGGAGCTGTTTTTT. Translating it yields CASSPGLRLDTGELFF.

This clone was picked up a small number of times. The V and J genes are TRBV5-1 and TRBJ2-5, with 7 positions matching TRBD2. CDR1 is SGHRS, CDR2 YFSETQ, per germline. V gave up 0 bases and J gave up 6 bases; unmatched junction bases: 5. This CDR3 is built from 14 residues. CDR3 region: CASSLGTSRQTQYF. CDR3 DNA sequence: TGCGCCAGCAGCTTGGGGACTAGTAGGCAGACCCAGTACTTC.

This chain uses TRBV4-1 with TRBJ2-7, with D tentatively TRBD1 (6 bases). The length of the CDR3 is 15 residues. V was trimmed by 1 base and J by 1 base, leaving 11 bases between them. In germline, CDR1 is MGHRA, CDR2 YSYEKL. CDR3 amino acids: CASSQGQGKSYEQYF. Written as DNA, the CDR3 is TGCGCCAGCAGCCAAGGTCAGGGGAAGTCCTACGAGCAGTACTTC.

CDR3 sequence: CASSLGLPMNTEAFF. The CDR3 nucleotides are TGTGCCAGCAGCTTGGGCCTTCCGATGAACACTGAAGCTTTCTTT. The rearrangement uses TRBV5-6 and TRBJ1-1; D unresolved. Looked up from germline, CDR1 is SGHDT and CDR2 is YYEEEE. The CDR3 contains 15 residues. Trimming took 0 bases from V and 0 from J, leaving 9 bases between them.

The chain joins TRBV11-2 to TRBJ2-2; D is uncertain. CDR1 and CDR2 (germline): SGHAT, FQNNGV. V lost 3 bases and J lost 3, with 5 bases in between. CDR3 length: 13 amino acids. CDR3 in amino acids: CASSLVDTGELFF. The DNA for the CDR3 is TGTGCCAGCAGCTTGGTCGACACCGGGGAGCTGTTTTTT.

The genes are TRBV9 and TRBJ2-3; 9 bases fit TRBD1. The germline V gene encodes CDR1 SGDLS and CDR2 YYNGEE. The V and J ends lost 3 bases and 3 bases, in that order; junction bases with no gene match: 2. CDR3 length: 14 residues. CDR3 sequence reads: CASSADRGTDTQYF. The CDR3 DNA reads TGTGCCAGCAGCGCGGACAGGGGAACAGATACGCAGTATTTT.

This sequence joins TRBV7-8 and TRBJ2-1; no reliable D call. The germline V and J ends were trimmed by 1 base and 0 bases, with 10 bases remaining between them. Germline V lookup: CDR1 SGHVS, CDR2 FQNEAQ. The CDR3 length is 16 residues. DNA for the CDR3: TGTGCCAGCAGCTTAGGAAGCTCAAGCTCCTACAATGAGCAGTTCTTC. It is translated as CASSLGSSSSYNEQFF.

This clone was counted a few times. The gene calls are TRBV28 and TRBJ1-2; D unresolved. Trimming removed 3 bases at V and 7 bases at J, with 24 bases between. CDR1 and CDR2 from the germline V gene are MDHEN and SYDVKM. The CDR3 loop spans 17 amino acids. The CDR3 DNA sequence: TGTGCCAGCAGTTTTAAGGGCGTGCTTGGGCTCACTTTTGGCTACACCTTC. Its protein is CASSFKGVLGLTFGYTF.

V is TRBV29-1 and J is TRBJ2-5, with D tentatively TRBD1 (6 bases). V lost 6 bases, J lost 5 bases, and 13 bases lay in between. The CDR3 length is 12 residues. Germline assignment: CDR1 SQVTM and CDR2 ANQGSEA. CDR3 region: CSVTRGHETQYF. CDR3 DNA: TGCAGCGTGACCAGGGGCCACGAGACCCAGTACTTC.

This chain links TRBV9 with TRBJ1-5, with no clear D. The CDR3 spans 13 residues. Trimming took 1 base from V and 2 from J, leaving 4 bases between them. Germline V gene lookup returns CDR1 SGDLS and CDR2 YYNGEE. CDR3 DNA sequence: TGTGCCAGCAGCGTAAACGGCAATCAGCCCCAGCATTTT. Its protein product is CASSVNGNQPQHF.

The chain combines TRBV7-6 with TRBJ2-7, with 8 positions matching TRBD2. CDR3 length: 14 residues. V dropped 1 base and J dropped 3; count of bases not matched to a gene: 2. CDR1 is SGHVS and CDR2 is FNYEAQ in the germline V gene. The CDR3 DNA is TGTGCCAGCAGCTTAGAGCGGGAGCTCTACGAGCAGTACTTC. This gives the protein CASSLERELYEQYF.

The chain is built from TRBV7-8 and TRBJ1-1, with a tentative D call TRBD1 (6 bases). The CDR3 has 19 amino acids. Between the trimmed V and J ends, which lost 4 bases and 5 bases, there was a span of 29 bases. Looked up from germline, CDR1 is SGHVS and CDR2 is FQNEAQ. CDR3 sequence: CASSSLPEGEPGRRTEAFF. The DNA for the CDR3 is TGTGCCAGCAGCTCTTTACCAGAGGGGGAGCCAGGGAGGAGGACTGAAGCTTTCTTT.

DNA for the CDR3: TGTGCCAGCAGCACCCCACCAGGGAGAACTGAAGCTTTCTTT. It is translated as CASSTPPGRTEAFF. J is TRBJ1-1 and V is TRBV7-9, with TRBD1 as a possible D gene (5 bases). The ends were cut back, 5 bases at V and 5 bases at J, with 15 bases in the middle. Germline V lookup: CDR1 SEHNR, CDR2 FQNEAQ (reference sequence). This CDR3 region has 14 residues.

The chain combines TRBV28 with TRBJ1-1, with a possible D match to TRBD1 (6 bases). The CDR3 runs to 14 residues. The germline CDR1 and CDR2 sequences are MDHEN and SYDVKM. The V gene lost 4 bases and the J gene lost 4 bases, with 13 bases spanning the gap. CDR3 sequence reads: CASSSGQRSTEAFF. CDR3 in DNA: TGTGCCAGCAGTTCCGGACAGCGGAGCACTGAAGCTTTCTTT.

The genes are TRBV5-4 and TRBJ1-4, with D hard to call. V dropped 4 bases and J dropped 8 bases, with 9 bases sitting between them. The length of the CDR3 is 12 residues. Germline V gene data show CDR1 as SGHNT and CDR2 as YYREEE (reference sequence). The CDR3 DNA reads TGTGCCAGCAGCCCGGACGGGGAAAAACTGTTTTTT. Translated, it gives CASSPDGEKLFF.